This TCR beta chain was found in a study of shared clonotypes between healthy human individuals. Study results and limitations: Sorted-subset samples were not fully sequenced, rarefaction indicated. The four-donor shared clonotypes exceeded non-shared clonotypes in generation probability, with non-shared ones scoring lower. Only blood was sampled; tissue repertoires likely differ.

The naive CD8 subset, CD45RO-negative cells positively selected for CCR7, excluded terminally differentiated effector memory CD45RA+ cells. This table comes from immunoSEQ multiplex PCR, and its TCRdb copy is limited to in-frame clones, with some not included. The sample shows 760,000 or so clones, roughly 96% of them seen only once. A remark on this clone: The antigen remains unidentified.

This TCR derives from a man aged 25-45 years in good health. Material for sequencing was naive CD8+ T cells sorted from blood.

The CDR3 nucleotides are TGTGCCAGCAGTCCCGATTGGGGGAACTACAATGAGCAGTTCTTC. Its protein is CASSPDWGNYNEQFF. The chain combines TRBV6-1 with TRBJ2-1; possibly TRBD1 or TRBD2 for D (5 bases each). CDR3 length: 15 residues. Germline V gene data show CDR1 as MNHNS and CDR2 as SASEGT. The ends were cut back, 5 bases at V and 3 bases at J, with 14 bases in the middle.